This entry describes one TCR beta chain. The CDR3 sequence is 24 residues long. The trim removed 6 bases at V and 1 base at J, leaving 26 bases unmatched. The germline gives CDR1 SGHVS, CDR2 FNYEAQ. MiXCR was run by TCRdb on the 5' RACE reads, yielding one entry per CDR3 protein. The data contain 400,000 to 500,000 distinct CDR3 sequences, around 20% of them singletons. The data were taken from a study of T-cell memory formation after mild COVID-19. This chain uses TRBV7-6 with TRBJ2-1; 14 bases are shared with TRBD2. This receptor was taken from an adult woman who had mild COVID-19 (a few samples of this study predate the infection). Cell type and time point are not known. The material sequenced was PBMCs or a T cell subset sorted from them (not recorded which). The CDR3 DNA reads TGTGCCAGCAGGCACCCCCTAGACACCGGGACTAGCGGGAGAGGGGGTGGTTCCTACAATGAGCAGTTCTTC. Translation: CASRHPLDTGTSGRGGGSYNEQFF.